This T cell receptor beta chain came from a study of blood T cells in healthy people across ages. Notes on the study in general: The long-lived group displayed more naive CD4+ cells, plus higher diversity, than the aged donors did. A strong correlation was found between TCR beta diversity and the percentage of naive T cells.

A J-beta primer mix and a sample-barcoded 5' primer were used in a second PCR of about 7 to 12 cycles. Each cDNA molecule, via a template-switch adaptor with 12 random nucleotides, was tagged. Samples each returned at least 2.5 million CDR3-containing paired-end reads. TCRdb redid the calling of the 5' RACE reads with MiXCR, one entry per CDR3 protein. The data contain about a million distinct CDR3 sequences, roughly 52% of them singletons. Trimming took off 4 bases at V and 7 bases at J, with 19 bases between the two ends. CDR1 and CDR2 (germline): SQVTM, ANQGSEA. The CDR3 has 15 residues. This clonotype turned up a few times. Antigen: not known.

The sample was blood. The V gene is TRBV29-1, the J gene TRBJ1-4; perhaps TRBD1 as D (6 bases). This clonotype was obtained from a man aged 25-45 years in good health. The CDR3 is CSVAYWGRVGEKLFF. The CDR3 DNA reads as TGCAGCGTTGCCTATTGGGGGCGCGTCGGTGAAAAACTGTTTTTT.